These T cell receptor beta chains were read from a single sample in a study of blood T cell repertoires in COVID-19. Clones were sequenced by immunoSEQ multiplex PCR, and TCRdb holds only the in-frame ones, with some missing. The data hold 140,000 to 150,000 clones, with less than 90% observed a single time. The sample taken for sequencing was peripheral blood. These receptors came from a man aged 25 to 40 with COVID-19, enrolled during active disease. Each CDR3 is given with its conserved first and last residue. Fields, in order: V gene, clone size, J gene, D gene, CDR3 protein, CDR3 DNA. D genes are given only for firm matches. Where a row states a size, it is once, few, many or the class of an expanded clone; other rows omit it.

V gene: TRBV5-4
clone size: once
J gene: TRBJ2-1
D gene: TRBD1
CDR3 protein: CASSLQGAGGEQFF
CDR3 DNA: TGTGCCAGCAGCTTACAGGGGGCGGGTGGTGAGCAGTTCTTC

V gene: TRBV6-1
clone size: few
J gene: TRBJ1-3
D gene: TRBD1
CDR3 protein: CASSDRGRGNTIYF
CDR3 DNA: TGTGCCAGCAGTGACAGGGGGCGAGGAAACACCATATATTTT

V gene: TRBV27
clone size: once
J gene: TRBJ2-3
D gene: TRBD2
CDR3 protein: CASSLAGGPADTQYF
CDR3 DNA: TGTGCCAGCAGTTTAGCGGGAGGGCCGGCAGATACGCAGTATTTT

V gene: TRBV28
clone size: .
J gene: TRBJ1-5
D gene: TRBD1
CDR3 protein: CASSLYQGAPEEYQPQHF
CDR3 DNA: TGTGCCAGCAGTTTATATCAGGGGGCCCCTGAAGAGTATCAGCCCCAGCATTTT

V gene: TRBV7-2
clone size: once
J gene: TRBJ2-7
D gene: TRBD1
CDR3 protein: CASSFSQGISEQYF
CDR3 DNA: TGTGCCAGCAGCTTTTCACAGGGGATAAGCGAGCAGTACTTC

V gene: TRBV6-6
clone size: .
J gene: TRBJ2-7
D gene: .
CDR3 protein: CASSLGEYEQYF
CDR3 DNA: TGTGCCAGCAGTTTAGGGGAATACGAGCAGTACTTC

V gene: TRBV6-5
clone size: few
J gene: TRBJ2-5
D gene: TRBD2
CDR3 protein: CASSSGGREETQYF
CDR3 DNA: TGTGCCAGCAGTTCAGGCGGGAGGGAAGAGACCCAGTACTTC

V gene: TRBV24-1
clone size: .
J gene: TRBJ2-5
D gene: .
CDR3 protein: CATSDLKGGQETQYF
CDR3 DNA: TGTGCCACCAGTGATTTGAAAGGGGGCCAAGAGACCCAGTACTTC

V gene: TRBV5-8
clone size: many
J gene: TRBJ2-7
D gene: .
CDR3 protein: CASRPYGSSYEQYF
CDR3 DNA: TGTGCCAGCAGACCTTACGGGAGCTCCTACGAGCAGTACTTC

V gene: TRBV10-3
clone size: .
J gene: TRBJ2-1
D gene: .
CDR3 protein: CAIQGNYNEQFF
CDR3 DNA: TGTGCCATCCAGGGCAACTACAATGAGCAGTTCTTC

V gene: TRBV2
clone size: .
J gene: TRBJ1-2
D gene: .
CDR3 protein: CASSAMTASKTYGYTF
CDR3 DNA: TGTGCCAGCAGCGCTATGACAGCCTCCAAAACTTATGGCTACACCTTC

V gene: TRBV11-2
clone size: once
J gene: TRBJ2-1
D gene: .
CDR3 protein: CASSGQGGESYNEQFF
CDR3 DNA: TGTGCCAGCAGCGGCCAAGGGGGGGAGTCCTACAATGAGCAGTTCTTC

V gene: TRBV7-9
clone size: .
J gene: TRBJ1-1
D gene: .
CDR3 protein: CASSPTTNTEAFF
CDR3 DNA: TGTGCCAGCAGCCCCACGACAAACACTGAAGCTTTCTTT

V gene: TRBV28
clone size: few
J gene: TRBJ2-7
D gene: .
CDR3 protein: CASSRTGQGLIEQYF
CDR3 DNA: TGTGCCAGCAGCCGGACGGGCCAGGGGCTTATCGAGCAGTACTTC